This TCR beta chain comes out of a study of blood T cell repertoires in COVID-19. Study context: Sources were T cells, B-cell-depleted T cells, or PBMCs; the material itself was cDNA or gDNA.

Original processing notes: Amplifying reference gene primers gave estimates of nucleated cell counts. The method was immunoSEQ multiplex PCR; TCRdb's version includes in-frame clones alone and lacks a portion of them. That table furnishes V, J and clone size, whereas the DNA furnished D and trimming. The top ten clones hold 44% of a sample with about 140,000 clones, around 82% of them seen once. The germline V gene has CDR1 MNHNS and CDR2 SASEGT. This CDR3 comprises 17 residues. Trimming stripped 0 bases from V and 3 bases from J, with 14 bases between. Specimen: peripheral blood. The sequence came from a human donor in a cohort sampled during active COVID-19. The genes are TRBV6-1 and TRBJ1-4; D is uncertain. The CDR3 region is CASSEAWWRASNEKLFF. The DNA for the CDR3 is TGTGCCAGCAGTGAAGCCTGGTGGAGAGCCTCTAATGAAAAACTGTTTTTT.